Listed here are 17 T cell receptor beta chains from one sample, sequenced in a study of T cell clonotyping in hematopoietic cell transplantation. Only in-frame clones appear in the TCRdb table, and some are missing; sequencing was by immunoSEQ multiplex PCR. Of around 9,000 clones in the sample, approximately 79% are singletons; the top ten hold 35% to 50%. The material sequenced was peripheral blood mononuclear cells, taken 180 days after allogeneic stem cell transplant. The receptors here all came from a female patient between 50 and 59 years old who had an allogeneic stem cell transplant from a related donor, so the T cells may come from the graft donor. Some clones in this sample may be carry-over from other donors' samples.

The V call is TRBV5-1, the J call TRBJ2-3; D may be TRBD2 (7 bases). This CDR3 spans 14 amino acids. Germline V gene sequence: CDR1 SGHRS, CDR2 YFSETQ. Trimming left V 4 bases short and J 4 bases short, with 13 bases between. CDR3 sequence: CASSRGEGSDTQYF. CDR3 DNA: TGCGCCAGCAGCAGGGGGGAGGGGTCAGATACGCAGTATTTT. Variable domain in full (rest from reference TRBV5-1 and TRBJ2-3): KAGVTQTPRYLIKTRGQQVTLSCSPISGHRSVSWYQQTPGQGLQFLFEYFSETQRNKGNFPGRFSGRQFSNSRSEMNVSTLELGDSALYLCASSRGEGSDTQYFGPGTRLTVL.

The chain joins TRBV9 to TRBJ1-1; the match to TRBD1 covers 12 bases. Germline V gene data show CDR1 as SGDLS and CDR2 as YYNGEE. The CDR3 sequence is 15 residues long. V was pared by 3 bases and J by 3 bases, with 3 bases of the junction left unmatched. The CDR3, as DNA: TGTGCCAGCAGCGGGGGACAGGGGGCGGACACTGAAGCTTTCTTT. Amino acid sequence: CASSGGQGADTEAFF.

The rearrangement uses TRBV6-6 and TRBJ1-3, with D perhaps TRBD1 (5 bases). The CDR3 extends over 15 amino acids. Germline CDR1 MNHNY, CDR2 SVGAGI (reference sequence). The V end was cut by 7 bases, the J end by 3 bases, with 16 bases between. The CDR3 region is CASTAGFGGGNTIYF. CDR3 DNA sequence: TGTGCCAGCACCGCTGGGTTCGGGGGTGGAAACACCATATATTTT.

The chain links TRBV5-1 to TRBJ2-7; maybe TRBD1 (6 bases). V shed 4 bases and J shed 0 bases, with 11 bases lying between them. CDR3 length equals 14 residues. Germline lookup yields CDR1 SGHRS and CDR2 YFSETQ. The CDR3 region is CASSIDRTSYEQYF. In DNA form, the CDR3 reads TGCGCCAGCAGCATCGACAGGACCTCCTACGAGCAGTACTTC.

This clone was found once. The chain has TRBV28 and TRBJ1-5, with D unresolved. V lost 3 bases and J 3 bases, leaving 15 bases between the germline ends. Looked up from germline, CDR1 is MDHEN and CDR2 is SYDVKM. This CDR3 is built from 16 residues. The CDR3 spells CASSFWVGDNNQPQHF. CDR3 sequence (DNA): TGTGCCAGCAGTTTTTGGGTAGGAGATAACAATCAGCCCCAGCATTTT.

In nucleotides, the CDR3 is TGTGCCAGCAAGGACAGCAAGACCTACGAGCAGTACTTC. This gives the protein CASKDSKTYEQYF. This sequence joins TRBV28 and TRBJ2-7, with TRBD1 as a possible D gene (6 bases). Germline values: CDR1 MDHEN, CDR2 SYDVKM. V was cut by 7 bases and J by 2 bases, with 12 bases left in between. The CDR3 is made up of 13 amino acids.

The chain couples TRBV19 to TRBJ1-1; D call uncertain. CDR3 length: 12 amino acids. Germline CDR1 is LNHDA and CDR2 is SQIVND (reference sequence). V lost 6 bases, J lost 8 bases, and 13 bases lay in between. CDR3 residues: CASRQPGGEAFF. CDR3 coding DNA: TGTGCCAGTAGACAACCGGGAGGGGAAGCTTTCTTT. Filled out from reference TRBV19 and TRBJ1-1, the complete variable domain reads DGGITQSPKYLFRKEGQNVTLSCEQNLNHDAMYWYRQDPGQGLRLIYYSQIVNDFQKGDIAEGYSVSREKKESFPLTVTSAQKNPTAFYLCASRQPGGEAFFGQGTRLTVV.

V is TRBV4-3 and J is TRBJ1-4, with TRBD1 matching over 9 bases. V trimming: 0 bases; J trimming: 8 bases; junction bases outside the gene matches: 4. The CDR3 consists of 15 residues. The germline V gene encodes CDR1 LGHNA and CDR2 YSLEER. The CDR3: CASSQDRTGEEKLFF. DNA for the CDR3: TGCGCCAGCAGCCAAGATCGGACAGGGGAGGAAAAACTGTTTTTT.

The chain links TRBV5-1 to TRBJ2-1; D unresolved. Germline CDR1 and CDR2: SGHRS and YFSETQ. CDR3 length: 15 amino acids. V was clipped by 4 bases and J by 6 bases, with 17 bases between them. CDR3 region: CASSPRSPGSNEQFF. The CDR3, as DNA: TGCGCCAGCAGCCCTCGAAGCCCCGGGTCCAATGAGCAGTTCTTC.

The chain recombines TRBV7-2 with TRBJ1-1; TRBD1 aligns across 9 bases. J lost 8 bases, V lost 1 base, and 5 bases had no gene match. Germline V gene data show CDR1 as SGHTA and CDR2 as FQGNSA. The CDR3 is 14 residues long. CDR3 bases: TGTGCCAGCAGCTTAGTGGACAGGGGCCCCGAAGCTTTCTTT. Amino acids: CASSLVDRGPEAFF.

The V gene is TRBV7-2, the J gene TRBJ2-5; the D is unclear. Trimming shortened V by 4 bases and J by 0 bases, and 9 bases separated the two germline ends. This CDR3 is 14 amino acids long. Per the germline V gene, CDR1 is SGHTA and CDR2 is FQGNSA. CDR3 residues: CASSSAAYQETQYF. CDR3 DNA: TGTGCCAGCAGCTCCGCGGCGTACCAAGAGACCCAGTACTTC.

The genes are TRBV5-4 and TRBJ2-5; no clear D. There are 13 residues in the CDR3. The V and J ends lost 0 bases and 4 bases respectively, with 7 bases between them. The germline V gene encodes CDR1 SGHNT and CDR2 YYREEE (reference sequence). The CDR3 spells CASSLGVIETQYF. In nucleotides, the CDR3 is TGTGCCAGCAGCTTGGGCGTTATAGAGACCCAGTACTTC.

The chain employs TRBV19 and TRBJ2-7; the match to TRBD2 covers 7 bases. The CDR3 spans 11 residues. From germline, CDR1 is LNHDA and CDR2 SQIVND (reference sequence). CDR3 protein: CASGQAYEQYF. CDR3 bases: TGTGCTAGCGGGCAAGCCTACGAGCAGTACTTC.

The chain couples TRBV4-3 to TRBJ1-2, with 7 bases lining up with TRBD1. CDR3 size: 17 residues. Germline V gene data show CDR1 as LGHNA and CDR2 as YSLEER. Losses at the gene ends were 0 bases for V and 2 bases for J; bases not matched to a gene: 9. This CDR3 is CASSQDPGTALNYGYTF. CDR3 nucleotide sequence: TGCGCCAGCAGCCAAGACCCCGGGACAGCCCTAAACTATGGCTACACCTTC.

V gene TRBV5-1 combines with J gene TRBJ1-2, with a tentative D call TRBD1 (6 bases). Looked up from germline, CDR1 is SGHRS and CDR2 is YFSETQ. The CDR3 runs to 12 residues. Trimming cost V 0 bases and J 8 bases, with 8 bases left between them. CDR3 coding DNA: TGCGCCAGCAGCTTGGGACAGGACGGCTACACCTTC. Translating gives CASSLGQDGYTF.

This clone is categorized as medium-sized. The chain uses TRBV7-6 and TRBJ2-1; the match to TRBD2 covers 8 bases. V lost 2 bases to trimming and J lost 4 bases; unmatched junction nucleotides: 10. CDR1 and CDR2 from the germline V gene are SGHVS and FNYEAQ. The CDR3 runs 17 residues. The CDR3 here is CASSLSKGGGLYNEQFF. The CDR3, as DNA: TGTGCCAGCAGCTTATCTAAGGGCGGGGGGTTGTACAATGAGCAGTTCTTC.

In this sample, this clone turned up a few times. The chain is built from TRBV30 and TRBJ2-5; the D gene is possibly TRBD1 (5 bases). The CDR3 is made up of 16 amino acids. Trimming removed 0 bases at V and 1 base at J, with 15 bases between. Germline CDR1 is GTSNPN and CDR2 is SVGIG (reference sequence). The CDR3 loop is CAWSVSDRRFQETQYF. The CDR3 DNA reads as TGTGCCTGGAGTGTATCAGACAGACGTTTCCAAGAGACCCAGTACTTC.